A selection of T cell receptor beta chains follows, all from one sample in a study of T cells in Graves' hyperthyroidism and ophthalmopathy. TCRdb re-analysed the multiplex PCR reads in MiXCR, keeping a single row per CDR3 protein. Of roughly 520,000 distinct CDR3 sequences in the sample, roughly a quarter were seen once. Material: blood. These receptors were collected from a woman aged 30 to 39 with Graves' ophthalmopathy. CDR3s leave out the opening cysteine and the closing phenylalanine or tryptophan. A D gene is named only where the DNA matches it firmly.

D gene,J gene,V gene,CDR3 protein
.,TRBJ2-7,TRBV12-3/TRBV12-4,ASTSWSSYEQY
TRBD1,TRBJ1-2,TRBV28,ASSSRTGYVYT
.,TRBJ2-3,TRBV10-3,AISETPGLLTSTDTQY
TRBD1,TRBJ2-7,TRBV15,ATSSQDFGDSPWATYEQY
.,TRBJ2-5,TRBV30,AWVGQETQY
TRBD1,TRBJ2-7,TRBV6-2/TRBV6-3,ASSSPTGQGSYEQY
TRBD1,TRBJ2-7,TRBV4-1,ASSQYRGMDEQY
.,TRBJ2-5,TRBV2,ASSPRPSTETQY
.,TRBJ2-7,TRBV27,ASSYGPGGYEQY
.,TRBJ2-5,TRBV7-8,ASSLHDGGFGETQY
TRBD2,TRBJ2-7,TRBV7-2,ASSLAGLAGATEQY
.,TRBJ2-7,TRBV6-2/TRBV6-3,ASLGTDTGEQY
.,TRBJ1-5,TRBV11-2,ASSETRATHQPQH
.,TRBJ1-6,TRBV5-1,ASSLVGANSPLH
.,TRBJ1-2,TRBV27,ASSLGPGSYGYT
.,TRBJ1-1,TRBV6-1,ASSEAENTEAF
TRBD1,TRBJ1-3,TRBV11-2,ASSTKGASSGNTIY
.,TRBJ1-1,TRBV14,ASKGGLMNTEAF
.,TRBJ1-5,TRBV2,ASSEDGGLGNQPQH
TRBD1,TRBJ2-2,TRBV24-1,ATSDLAGGITGELF
.,TRBJ1-2,TRBV12-3/TRBV12-4,ASSLDYNYGYT
.,TRBJ2-7,TRBV7-9,ASSQGGGDEQY
.,TRBJ2-2,TRBV6-1,ASSGGLHLITGELF
.,TRBJ2-7,TRBV29-1,SVVSQRASYEQY
.,TRBJ1-2,TRBV12-3/TRBV12-4,ASSSPRVGSRGYT
TRBD1,TRBJ2-7,TRBV4-1,ASSQEGAGGSYEQY
.,TRBJ2-7,TRBV27,ASSLSNSYEQY
TRBD1,TRBJ2-7,TRBV19,ASSIPGTAYEQY
.,TRBJ2-5,TRBV3-1,ASSQRPSDQETQY
TRBD1,TRBJ1-2,TRBV28,ASSFSYRGLHGYT
.,TRBJ2-5,TRBV9,ASSVEGRSQY
.,TRBJ1-5,TRBV19,ASTVSDQPQH
TRBD1,TRBJ1-1,TRBV6-4,ASTYRHPGQGEFEAF
.,TRBJ2-5,TRBV29-1,SVGRLRGQETQY
TRBD1,TRBJ1-1,TRBV5-1,ASSETQGARTEAF
TRBD1,TRBJ1-5,TRBV30,ACTQGAGQPQH
.,TRBJ2-7,TRBV20-1,SAPKTSYEQY
TRBD2,TRBJ2-5,TRBV20-1,SARDAAPSELAGDQY
.,TRBJ2-7,TRBV2,ASRSFDRYEQY